The clone carrying this TCR beta chain was observed many times. This entry belongs to a study of T cells in Graves' hyperthyroidism and ophthalmopathy. RNA transcripts gave rise to amplified TCR beta CDR3 regions. Researchers ran a first-round RT-PCR on the TCR CDR3 using the HTBI primer set. TCRdb passed the multiplex PCR reads through MiXCR, listing each CDR3 protein once. The table has around 450,000 distinct CDR3 sequences, roughly an eighth seen once. The V end was cut by 10 bases, the J end by 2 bases, with 18 bases between. This CDR3 has 14 amino acids. Germline CDR1 and CDR2: MNHNS and SASEGT. This clonotype originated in a woman aged 18-30 years with Graves' hyperthyroidism. Sequenced material: blood. The rearrangement joins TRBV6-1 to TRBJ2-7; D is possibly TRBD1 or TRBD2 (5 bases each). The CDR3 sequence is CATRDGPSPYEQYF. For the CDR3, the DNA is TGTGCCACCCGGGACGGACCATCACCCTACGAGCAGTACTTC.